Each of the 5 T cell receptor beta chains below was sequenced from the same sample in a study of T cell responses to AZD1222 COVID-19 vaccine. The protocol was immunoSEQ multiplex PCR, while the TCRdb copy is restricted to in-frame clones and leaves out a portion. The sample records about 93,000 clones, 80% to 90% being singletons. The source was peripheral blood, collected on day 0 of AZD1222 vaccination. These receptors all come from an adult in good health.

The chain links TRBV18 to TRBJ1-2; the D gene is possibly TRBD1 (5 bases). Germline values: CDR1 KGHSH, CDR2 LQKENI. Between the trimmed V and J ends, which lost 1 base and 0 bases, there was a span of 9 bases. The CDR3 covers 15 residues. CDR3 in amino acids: CASSPQQEANYGYTF. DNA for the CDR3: TGTGCCAGCTCACCACAACAGGAAGCTAACTATGGCTACACCTTC.

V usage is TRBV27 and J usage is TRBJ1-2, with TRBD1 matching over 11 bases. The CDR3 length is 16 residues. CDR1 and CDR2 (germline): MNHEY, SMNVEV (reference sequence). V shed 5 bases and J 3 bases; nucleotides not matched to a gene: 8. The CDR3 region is CASSHIGTGGDYGYTF. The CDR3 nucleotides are TGTGCCAGCAGTCACATCGGGACAGGGGGAGACTATGGCTACACCTTC.

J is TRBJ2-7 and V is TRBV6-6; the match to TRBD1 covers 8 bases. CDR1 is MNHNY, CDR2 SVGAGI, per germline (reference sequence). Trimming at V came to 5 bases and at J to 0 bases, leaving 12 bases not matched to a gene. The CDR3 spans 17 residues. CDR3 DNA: TGTGCCAGCAGTCCCGGGACAGGTTCCTTTGTCTCCTACGAGCAGTACTTC. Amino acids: CASSPGTGSFVSYEQYF.

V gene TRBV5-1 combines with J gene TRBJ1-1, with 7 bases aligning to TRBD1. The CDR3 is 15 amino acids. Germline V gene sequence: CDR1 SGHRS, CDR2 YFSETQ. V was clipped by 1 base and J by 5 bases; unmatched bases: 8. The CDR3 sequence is CASSLLEGAVTEAFF. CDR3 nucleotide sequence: TGCGCCAGCAGCTTGTTAGAGGGGGCAGTTACTGAAGCTTTCTTT.

This CDR3 is CASSSGGTNTGELFF. The CDR3 nucleotides are TGTGCCAGCAGCTCCGGGGGAACGAACACCGGGGAGCTGTTTTTT. The genes are TRBV3-1 (or the pseudogene TRBV3-2) and TRBJ2-2, with a possible D match to TRBD2 (6 bases). V was trimmed by 5 bases and J by 0 bases, leaving 10 bases between them. The CDR3 has 15 residues. Germline-derived CDR1 and CDR2 are LGHDT and YNNKEL (reference sequence).